Below are 22 T cell receptor beta chains sequenced from a single sample in a study of radiotherapy plus CTLA-4 blockade in lung cancer listed by TCRdb under 2018. The method behind the library was the immunoSEQ multiplex PCR assay. TCRdb took this table from immuneACCESS and kept in-frame rearrangements with V and J called. Such tables lack part of the clones; where checked against another copy, unresolved V genes explain under half of the gap, and the rest is unexplained. For this sample there are approximately 60,000 clones; just under 85% appear just once. About 6.1% of the sample belongs to the ten largest clones. The source material was peripheral blood, sampled from a patient treated with radiotherapy plus ipilimumab. The receptors were gathered from a human donor with non-small cell lung cancer whose response to radiotherapy plus ipilimumab could not be evaluated.

This clone is deemed medium-sized. The rearrangement joins TRBV29-1 to TRBJ2-7, with 8 bases fitting TRBD1. Looked up from germline, CDR1 is SQVTM and CDR2 is ANQGSEA. The CDR3 is made up of 13 amino acids. This CDR3 reads CRKRRQGLYEQYF. For the CDR3, the DNA is TGCAGAAAAAGGAGACAGGGGTTGTACGAGCAGTACTTC.

V gene TRBV19 combines with J gene TRBJ2-3; TRBD2 matches 7 bases. J gave up 3 bases and V 2 bases, and 2 bases lay outside the gene matches. From germline, CDR1 is LNHDA and CDR2 SQIVND (reference sequence). The CDR3 totals 14 residues. CDR3 bases: TGTGCCAGTAGTATACAGGGAGGGACAGATACGCAGTATTTT. It yields the protein CASSIQGGTDTQYF.

The gene calls are TRBV5-4 and TRBJ2-5; TRBD2 is a possible D gene (6 bases). CDR3 length equals 13 residues. The germline V gene encodes CDR1 SGHNT and CDR2 YYREEE (reference sequence). V was trimmed by 0 bases and J by 4 bases, leaving 7 bases between them. CDR3 coding DNA: TGTGCCAGCAGCTTGGGGGGAGGAGAGACCCAGTACTTC. This codes for CASSLGGGETQYF.

This sequence joins TRBV18 and TRBJ2-7, with 7 bases matching TRBD1. The junction had 6 bases not matched to a gene; V was cut back by 0 bases and J by 4 bases. The CDR3 covers 15 residues. Per the germline V gene, CDR1 is KGHSH and CDR2 is LQKENI. The CDR3 spells CASSPPVAGGYEQYF. The CDR3, as DNA: TGTGCCAGCTCACCACCGGTGGCAGGGGGATACGAGCAGTACTTC. The complete variable domain, with remaining parts taken from reference TRBV18 and TRBJ2-7, reads NAGVMQNPRHLVRRRGQEARLRCSPMKGHSHVYWYRQLPEEGLKFMVYLQKENIIDESGMPKERFSAEFPKEGPSILRIQQVVRGDSAAYFCASSPPVAGGYEQYFGPGTRLTVT.

The J gene is TRBJ2-5, the V gene TRBV2, with 10 bases that match TRBD2. In germline, CDR1 is SNHLY, CDR2 FYNNEI. The CDR3 totals 18 residues. V gave up 0 bases and J gave up 7 bases; unmatched junction bases: 14. DNA for the CDR3: TGTGCCAGCAGTGAAGCTCCCCGACTAGCGGGTCAACGGTGGACCCAGTACTTC. Residues: CASSEAPRLAGQRWTQYF.

This clone was picked up one time. Here the CDR3 DNA reads TGTGCCAGCAGCCATGCCGGGACAGGGGTCACAGATACGCAGTATTTT. It yields the protein CASSHAGTGVTDTQYF. V gene TRBV4-2 combines with J gene TRBJ2-3; 10 bases match TRBD1. V shed 3 bases, J shed 2 bases, and the junction held 5 bases outside the gene matches. This CDR3 is 16 amino acids long. The germline CDR1 and CDR2 sequences are LGHNA and YNFKEQ.

V is TRBV7-9 and J is TRBJ2-5; a possible D gene is TRBD1 (5 bases). Germline assignment: CDR1 SEHNR and CDR2 FQNEAQ (reference sequence). The CDR3 is 14 residues long. V was trimmed by 1 base and J by 4 bases, leaving 10 bases between them. CDR3 sequence (DNA): TGTGCCAGCAGCTTAGTCCAGGGTAGAGAGACCCAGTACTTC. Translating it yields CASSLVQGRETQYF.

V usage is TRBV6-6 and J usage is TRBJ1-5; no clear D. The CDR3 runs 15 residues. V was trimmed by 3 bases and J by 1 base, leaving 10 bases between them. Germline-derived CDR1 and CDR2 are MNHNY and SVGAGI (reference sequence). CDR3 residues: CASSYRQQSNQPQHF. Written as DNA, the CDR3 is TGTGCCAGCAGTTATCGGCAACAGAGCAATCAGCCCCAGCATTTT.

This sequence joins TRBV28 and TRBJ2-7, with 10 bases fitting TRBD1. This CDR3 is built from 14 residues. V gave up 6 bases and J gave up 2 bases; unmatched junction bases: 4. Germline CDR1 is MDHEN and CDR2 is SYDVKM. The CDR3: CASRGTGVAYEQYF. The CDR3 bases are TGTGCCAGCAGAGGGACAGGGGTCGCCTACGAGCAGTACTTC.

The chain couples TRBV19 to TRBJ1-1, with TRBD1 matching over 8 bases. The germline CDR1 and CDR2 sequences are LNHDA and SQIVND (reference sequence). The CDR3 sequence is 13 residues long. V gave up 11 bases and J gave up 0 bases; unmatched junction bases: 5. CDR3 nucleotides: TGTGCCTGCGGGACAGGACTGAACACTGAAGCTTTCTTT. It is translated as CACGTGLNTEAFF. Complete variable domain (other parts from reference TRBV19 and TRBJ1-1): DGGITQSPKYLFRKEGQNVTLSCEQNLNHDAMYWYRQDPGQGLRLIYYSQIVNDFQKGDIAEGYSVSREKKESFPLTVTSAQKNPTAFYLCACGTGLNTEAFFGQGTRLTVV.

In its sample, this clone is medium-sized. This chain uses TRBV19 with TRBJ1-2; D is unresolved. Germline-derived CDR1 and CDR2 are LNHDA and SQIVND (reference sequence). V was cut by 9 bases and J by 0 bases, with 23 bases left in between. The CDR3 consists of 17 residues. In DNA form, the CDR3 reads TGTGCCAGCAGCATAGAGGGTCTTTACGGAGCTAACTATGGCTACACCTTC. Its protein product is CASSIEGLYGANYGYTF.

The V gene is TRBV30, the J gene TRBJ2-4, with 13 positions matching TRBD2. V lost 3 bases and J lost 3; bases outside the gene matches: 2. The CDR3 has 15 residues. CDR1 and CDR2 from the germline V gene are GTSNPN and SVGIG (reference sequence). As DNA, the CDR3 is TGTGCCTGGAGGGGGACTAGCGGGAACAAAAACATTCAGTACTTC. Protein: CAWRGTSGNKNIQYF.

This sequence joins TRBV18 and TRBJ1-6; 7 nucleotides agree with TRBD1. V dropped 4 bases and J dropped 5; count of bases not matched to a gene: 8. The CDR3 is made up of 16 amino acids. CDR1 is KGHSH, CDR2 LQKENI, per germline. The CDR3 DNA follows: TGTGCCAGCTCACGCGAAGGACAGGTAGATAATTCACCCCTCCACTTT. Translation: CASSREGQVDNSPLHF.

V and J are TRBV28 and TRBJ2-5, with D tentatively TRBD2 (6 bases). Germline CDR1 is MDHEN and CDR2 is SYDVKM. CDR3 length: 15 residues. The V end was cut by 4 bases, the J end by 6 bases, with 18 bases between. The CDR3: CASSSITSLEKTQYF. CDR3 sequence (DNA): TGTGCCAGCAGTTCTATCACTAGCTTGGAGAAGACCCAGTACTTC.

V and J are TRBV6-1 and TRBJ2-1, with TRBD2 identical over 9 bases. V dropped 3 bases and J dropped 8; count of bases not matched to a gene: 8. The CDR3 runs to 15 residues. Germline V gene sequence: CDR1 MNHNS, CDR2 SASEGT. The CDR3 spells CASSDPAGGWDEQFF. The CDR3 coding sequence is TGTGCCAGCAGTGACCCAGCGGGGGGATGGGATGAGCAGTTCTTC.

V gene TRBV5-1 combines with J gene TRBJ2-7; D is undetermined. Germline CDR1 SGHRS, CDR2 YFSETQ. CDR3 size: 13 residues. Between the trimmed V and J ends, which lost 0 bases and 3 bases, there was a span of 7 bases. CDR3 coding DNA: TGCGCCAGCAGCTTGGACTCTGACTACGAGCAGTACTTC. Amino acids: CASSLDSDYEQYF.

The rearrangement joins TRBV5-6 to TRBJ2-5, with 7 bases aligning to TRBD2. V gave up 2 bases and J gave up 2 bases; unmatched junction bases: 0. The germline gives CDR1 SGHDT, CDR2 YYEEEE. The CDR3 totals 13 residues. This CDR3 reads CASSFGGQETQYF. The CDR3 nucleotides are TGTGCCAGCAGCTTCGGGGGGCAAGAGACCCAGTACTTC. Combining the CDR3 with reference TRBV5-6 and TRBJ2-5 gives the whole variable domain DAGVTQSPTHLIKTRGQQVTLRCSPKSGHDTVSWYQQALGQGPQFIFQYYEEEERQRGNFPDRFSGHQFPNYSSELNVNALLLGDSALYLCASSFGGQETQYFGPGTRLLVL.

The J gene is TRBJ2-1, the V gene TRBV11-2, with 14 bases that match TRBD2. The V and J ends lost 3 bases and 9 bases, in that order; junction bases with no gene match: 13. Germline-derived CDR1 and CDR2 are SGHAT and FQNNGV. The CDR3 consists of 18 residues. CDR3 loop: CASSFRPDRLAGGVEQFF. For the CDR3, the DNA is TGTGCCAGCAGCTTCCGCCCGGATCGACTAGCGGGAGGGGTTGAGCAGTTCTTC.

The chain has TRBV19 and TRBJ1-1; no definite D call. From germline, CDR1 is LNHDA and CDR2 SQIVND (reference sequence). Trimming left V 0 bases short and J 11 bases short, with 13 bases between. This CDR3 has 13 amino acids. Here the CDR3 DNA reads TGTGCCAGTAGTATAGAGCGCCCAGTGGAGGCTTTCTTT. Translating it yields CASSIERPVEAFF. The whole variable domain, filled in from reference TRBV19 and TRBJ1-1, reads DGGITQSPKYLFRKEGQNVTLSCEQNLNHDAMYWYRQDPGQGLRLIYYSQIVNDFQKGDIAEGYSVSREKKESFPLTVTSAQKNPTAFYLCASSIERPVEAFFGQGTRLTVV.

The chain joins TRBV19 to TRBJ1-2; 7 bases match TRBD1. CDR3 length: 14 amino acids. V dropped 5 bases and J dropped 4; count of bases not matched to a gene: 7. CDR1 is LNHDA and CDR2 is SQIVND in the germline V gene (reference sequence). CDR3: CASSPGTASYGYTF. The CDR3 region has the DNA TGTGCCAGTAGTCCCGGGACAGCCAGCTATGGCTACACCTTC. Together with reference TRBV19 and TRBJ1-2, the CDR3 gives the full variable domain: DGGITQSPKYLFRKEGQNVTLSCEQNLNHDAMYWYRQDPGQGLRLIYYSQIVNDFQKGDIAEGYSVSREKKESFPLTVTSAQKNPTAFYLCASSPGTASYGYTFGSGTRLTVV.

This sequence joins TRBV7-2 and TRBJ1-4; TRBD1 matches 7 bases. The CDR3 has 15 amino acids. V dropped 4 bases and J dropped 2; count of bases not matched to a gene: 4. CDR1 is SGHTA, CDR2 FQGNSA, per germline. CDR3 nucleotides: TGTGCCAGCAGCTCTCCGACAGGGACTAATGAAAAACTGTTTTTT. It is translated as CASSSPTGTNEKLFF.

This chain uses TRBV5-1 with TRBJ2-5; TRBD2 matches at 11 bases. The V gene end was trimmed by 0 bases and the J gene end by 2 bases; junction bases not matched to a gene: 6. CDR1 and CDR2 from the germline V gene are SGHRS and YFSETQ. The CDR3 contains 17 residues. The CDR3 loop is CASSLVAGGSRQETQYF. The DNA of the CDR3 is TGCGCCAGCAGCTTGGTAGCGGGGGGGTCCCGACAAGAGACCCAGTACTTC.